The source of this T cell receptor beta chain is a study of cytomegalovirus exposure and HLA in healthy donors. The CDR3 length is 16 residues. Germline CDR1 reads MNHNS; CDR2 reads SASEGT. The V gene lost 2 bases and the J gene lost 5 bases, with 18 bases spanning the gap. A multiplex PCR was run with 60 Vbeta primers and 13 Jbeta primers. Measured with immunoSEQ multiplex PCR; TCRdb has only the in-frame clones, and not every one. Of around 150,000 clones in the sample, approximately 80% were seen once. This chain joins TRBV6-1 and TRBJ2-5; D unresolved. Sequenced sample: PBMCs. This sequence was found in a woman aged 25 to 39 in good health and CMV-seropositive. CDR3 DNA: TGTGCCAGCAGTGAATTTCAGGTATTTCTCCGGGAGACCCAGTACTTC. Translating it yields CASSEFQVFLRETQYF.